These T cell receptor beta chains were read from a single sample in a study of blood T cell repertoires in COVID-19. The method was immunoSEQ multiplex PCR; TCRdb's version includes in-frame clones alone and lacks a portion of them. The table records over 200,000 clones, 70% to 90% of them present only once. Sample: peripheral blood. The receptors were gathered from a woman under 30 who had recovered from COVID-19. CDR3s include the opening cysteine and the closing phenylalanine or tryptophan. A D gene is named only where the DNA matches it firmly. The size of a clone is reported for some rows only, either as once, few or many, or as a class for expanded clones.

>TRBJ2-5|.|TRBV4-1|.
CASSHQGGETQYF
TGCGCCAGCAGCCACCAGGGGGGAGAGACCCAGTACTTC
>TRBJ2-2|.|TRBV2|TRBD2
CASTPLGGAGTGELFF
TGTGCCAGCACTCCTCTCGGGGGGGCTGGGACCGGGGAGCTGTTTTTT
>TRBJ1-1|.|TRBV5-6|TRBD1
CASSSRDRGAINTEAFF
TGTGCCAGCAGCTCCCGGGACAGGGGTGCAATTAACACTGAAGCTTTCTTT
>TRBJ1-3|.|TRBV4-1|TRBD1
CASSQDGTGFSGNTIYF
TGCGCCAGCAGCCAAGACGGGACAGGGTTCTCTGGAAACACCATATATTTT
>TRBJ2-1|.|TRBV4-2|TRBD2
CASSQAGTSGEQFF
TGTGCCAGCAGCCAGGCCGGGACTAGTGGGGAGCAGTTCTTC
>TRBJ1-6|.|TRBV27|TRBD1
CASSFQGQGLAPLHF
TGTGCCAGCAGTTTTCAGGGACAGGGGTTGGCACCCCTCCACTTT
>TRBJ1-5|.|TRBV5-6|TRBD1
CASSPRGQGFDQPQHF
TGTGCCAGCAGTCCGAGGGGACAGGGTTTCGATCAGCCCCAGCATTTT
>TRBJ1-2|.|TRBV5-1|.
CASSLEAGINYGYTF
TGCGCCAGCAGCTTGGAAGCGGGAATCAACTATGGCTACACCTTC
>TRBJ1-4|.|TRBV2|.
CASSSGLRLTTNEKLFF
TGTGCCAGCAGTAGCGGACTGAGATTAACAACTAATGAAAAACTGTTTTTT
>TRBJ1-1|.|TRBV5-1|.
CASRPGTQMNTEAFF
TGCGCCAGCCGTCCCGGGACACAAATGAACACTGAAGCTTTCTTT
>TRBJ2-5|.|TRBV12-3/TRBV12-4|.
CASSLEETQYF
TGTGCCAGCAGTTTGGAGGAGACCCAGTACTTC
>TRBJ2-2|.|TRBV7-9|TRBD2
CASSSENNSGVDRVGELFF
TGTGCCAGCAGCTCCGAAAATAATAGCGGGGTGGACCGGGTCGGGGAGCTGTTTTTT
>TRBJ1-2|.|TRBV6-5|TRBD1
CASKRGQGTNGYTF
TGTGCCAGCAAACGTGGACAGGGAACGAATGGCTACACCTTC
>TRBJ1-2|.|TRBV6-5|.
CASRTNTMDGYTF
TGTGCCAGCAGGACAAATACGATGGATGGCTACACCTTC
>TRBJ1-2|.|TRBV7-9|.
CASSLTNPGHGNYGYTF
TGTGCCAGCAGCTTGACAAACCCGGGACATGGAAACTATGGCTACACCTTC
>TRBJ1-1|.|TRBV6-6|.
CASSSRLGLGTEAFF
TGTGCCAGCAGTTCCCGACTGGGTTTAGGCACTGAAGCTTTCTTT
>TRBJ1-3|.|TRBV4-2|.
CASSQDPPGPSGNTIYF
TGTGCCAGCAGCCAAGATCCACCAGGGCCCTCTGGAAACACCATATATTTT
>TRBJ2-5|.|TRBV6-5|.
CASSYGGKETQYF
TGTGCCAGCAGTTACGGAGGGAAAGAGACCCAGTACTTC
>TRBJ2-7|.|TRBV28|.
CASSLTSYEQYF
TGTGCCAGCAGTTTGACTAGCTACGAGCAGTACTTC
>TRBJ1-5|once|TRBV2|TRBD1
CASSRGLSNQPQHF
TGTGCCAGCAGTAGGGGGCTTAGCAATCAGCCCCAGCATTTT
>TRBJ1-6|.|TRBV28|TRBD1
CASRPQTGSNSPLHF
TGTGCCAGCAGACCCCAGACAGGGAGCAATTCACCCCTCCACTTT
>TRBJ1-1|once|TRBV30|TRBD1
CAWEGQGDSTEAFF
TGTGCCTGGGAGGGACAGGGGGACAGCACTGAAGCTTTCTTT
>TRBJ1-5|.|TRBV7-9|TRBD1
CGSGSGQGANSNQPQHF
TGTGGCAGCGGGTCGGGACAGGGGGCGAATAGCAATCAGCCCCAGCATTTT
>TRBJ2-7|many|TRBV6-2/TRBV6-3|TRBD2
CASSAGTSAYEQYF
TGTGCCAGCAGTGCCGGGACTAGCGCCTACGAGCAGTACTTC
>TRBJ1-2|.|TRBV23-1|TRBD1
CASSQSDRAIYGYTF
TGCGCCAGCAGTCAATCCGACAGGGCCATCTATGGCTACACCTTC
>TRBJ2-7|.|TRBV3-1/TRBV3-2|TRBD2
CASSHTSGAYEQYF
TGTGCCAGCAGCCATACTAGCGGGGCCTACGAGCAGTACTTC
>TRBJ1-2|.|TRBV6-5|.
CASNPVGYGYTF
TGTGCCAGCAACCCAGTCGGGTATGGCTACACCTTC
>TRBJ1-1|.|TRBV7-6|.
CASSGIGGLLNTEAFF
TGTGCCAGCAGCGGAATCGGGGGGCTTTTGAACACTGAAGCTTTCTTT